Listed here is a single T cell receptor beta chain. As yet, its antigen is unknown. This specimen comes from a study of brain T cells in children with intractable seizures. Regarding the study as a whole: Clones missing pre-surgery may reflect undersampling of that blood sample. Patients' HCMV serostatus was unknown; virus specificity rests on CDR3 similarity alone.

Clones were read by immunoSEQ multiplex PCR, and TCRdb kept only the in-frame ones, dropping some. The repertoire consists of hundreds of thousands of clones, with over 90% occurring once and the leading ten covering 5.7%. The sample's time point: blood from clinic visit 5 months post-surgery; TSC patient then seizure free. The sequenced cases were selected for having the highest brain T cell transcript signatures. Before surgery, patients took at least one anti-epileptic drug. V lost 1 base to trimming and J lost 6 bases, with 14 bases between them. The germline V gene encodes CDR1 SGHNT and CDR2 YYREEE (reference sequence). The CDR3 contains 15 residues.

The V and J genes are TRBV5-4 and TRBJ2-1; D unresolved. This receptor was taken from a boy under three years old with tuberous sclerosis and intractable seizures. The sample was peripheral blood, taken 5 to 6 months after surgery. The CDR3: CASSLSTASVNEQFF. The CDR3 coding sequence is TGTGCCAGCAGCTTGTCCACAGCTTCTGTCAATGAGCAGTTCTTC.